This paragraph covers one TCR beta chain sequence. The data were obtained in a study of OX40 agonist ivuxolimab in advanced cancers. TCRdb keeps only in-frame clones here, not all; method: immunoSEQ multiplex PCR. The data contain about 96,000 clones, around 90% of them singletons. The V gene's germline CDR1 is SGHRS and CDR2 YFSETQ. Trimming removed 0 bases from V and 4 bases from J, with 8 bases in between. The CDR3 is 15 amino acids. The J gene is TRBJ1-6, the V gene TRBV5-1; no clear D gene. The sequenced sample was CD4+ or CD8+ T cells sorted from blood, obtained in a trial of the OX40 agonist ivuxolimab. This clonotype was obtained from an adult with an advanced solid tumor such as melanoma, head and neck, liver or kidney cancer. CDR3 DNA sequence: TGCGCCAGCAGCTTGGGCGGATGGTATAATTCACCCCTCCACTTT. It specifies CASSLGGWYNSPLHF.